The 9 T cell receptor beta chains below were found in one sample sequenced in a study of cytotoxic CD8 clonotypes in ibrutinib-treated CLL. Generated by immunoSEQ multiplex PCR, the TCRdb table keeps only in-frame clones and is missing some. The sample carries some 130,000 clones, 80% to 90% recorded once. The sample here was PBMCs, taken after 24 months of ibrutinib treatment. These receptors were obtained from a human donor with chronic lymphocytic leukemia.

The chain has TRBV29-1 and TRBJ2-1; 8 positions match TRBD2. Germline values: CDR1 SQVTM, CDR2 ANQGSEA. V lost 2 bases to trimming and J lost 6 bases; unmatched junction nucleotides: 6. The CDR3 covers 14 residues. The CDR3 here is CSVEPSGRPNEQFF. CDR3 nucleotide sequence: TGCAGCGTTGAACCCAGCGGGAGACCCAATGAGCAGTTCTTC.

This clone showed up just once. The chain combines TRBV7-2 with TRBJ2-7; 8 bases are a match to TRBD1. Germline V gene lookup returns CDR1 SGHTA and CDR2 FQGNSA. The CDR3 is 13 residues long. V trimming: 5 bases; J trimming: 3 bases; junction bases outside the gene matches: 3. As DNA, the CDR3 is TGTGCCAGCAGCCAGGACAGGGTCTACGAGCAGTACTTC. This translates into CASSQDRVYEQYF.

This chain links TRBV28 with TRBJ1-5; TRBD1 aligns across 10 bases. Germline-derived CDR1 and CDR2 are MDHEN and SYDVKM. Trimming cost V 5 bases and J 4 bases; bases outside gene matches: 11. The CDR3 extends over 17 amino acids. CDR3 sequence reads: CASSTGQGLLTNQPQHF. CDR3 sequence (DNA): TGTGCCAGCAGTACGGGACAGGGGCTATTAACGAATCAGCCCCAGCATTTT.

This rearrangement joins TRBV27 to TRBJ2-7; 12 bases match TRBD1. The CDR3 extends over 15 amino acids. V gave up 4 bases and J gave up 6 bases; unmatched junction bases: 7. Germline V lookup: CDR1 MNHEY, CDR2 SMNVEV (reference sequence). The CDR3 DNA reads TGTGCCAGCAGTTCCCCGGGACAGGGGGCGCGCGAGCAGTACTTC. Its protein product is CASSSPGQGAREQYF.

The chain combines TRBV28 with TRBJ1-5; 7 bases map to TRBD1. This CDR3 has 15 amino acids. Trimming took 5 bases from V and 6 from J; bases not matched to a gene: 10. Germline V lookup: CDR1 MDHEN, CDR2 SYDVKM. The CDR3 sequence is CASSTQSGGSQPQHF. CDR3 DNA sequence: TGTGCCAGCAGTACCCAGTCAGGGGGAAGTCAGCCCCAGCATTTT.

The chain combines TRBV11-2 with TRBJ2-7; a possible D gene is TRBD1 (6 bases). Germline loops: CDR1 SGHAT, CDR2 FQNNGV. V lost 0 bases and J lost 3, with 12 bases in between. This CDR3 has 15 amino acids. In DNA, the CDR3 is TGTGCCAGCAGCTTAGAGGACAGAGCTCGCTACGAGCAGTACTTC. It codes for CASSLEDRARYEQYF.

There are a few counts of this clone. The J gene is TRBJ1-5, the V gene TRBV7-9; D possibly corresponds to TRBD1 (5 bases). Trimming left V 5 bases short and J 4 bases short, with 9 bases between. In germline, CDR1 is SEHNR, CDR2 FQNEAQ (reference sequence). CDR3 length: 13 residues. DNA for the CDR3: TGTGCCAGCAGCGACGGGACGAATCAGCCCCAGCATTTT. Amino acid sequence: CASSDGTNQPQHF.

This chain links TRBV9 with TRBJ1-4, with D possibly matching TRBD1 (6 bases). V lost 0 bases, J lost 8 bases, and 17 bases lay in between. The CDR3 is 16 residues long. Germline V gene lookup returns CDR1 SGDLS and CDR2 YYNGEE. The CDR3 is CASSVGTRGAGEKLFF. For the CDR3, the DNA is TGTGCCAGCAGCGTAGGGACACGGGGGGCAGGAGAAAAACTGTTTTTT.

The chain joins TRBV5-5 to TRBJ1-3; D uncertain. The V end was cut by 4 bases, the J end by 1 base, with 6 bases between. The germline V gene encodes CDR1 SGHKS and CDR2 YYEKEE (reference sequence). The CDR3 covers 13 residues. Written as DNA, the CDR3 is TGTGCCAGCAGCGAAGGGTCTGGAAACACCATATATTTT. As protein: CASSEGSGNTIYF. Complete variable domain (other parts from reference TRBV5-5 and TRBJ1-3): DAGVTQSPTHLIKTRGQQVTLRCSPISGHKSVSWYQQVLGQGPQFIFQYYEKEERGRGNFPDRFSARQFPNYSSELNVNALLLGDSALYLCASSEGSGNTIYFGEGSWLTVV.